The source of this T cell receptor beta chain is a study of a mutant IDH1 vaccine in newly diagnosed glioma. Time point noted: baseline, week 1 (first vaccination visit). As to treatment: pre-vaccination baseline after standard-of-care therapy. Trimming cost V 2 bases and J 6 bases, with 10 bases left between them. The CDR3 length is 13 residues. The V gene's germline CDR1 is SGHRS and CDR2 YFSETQ. The data were produced by immunoSEQ multiplex PCR, yet TCRdb's version contains in-frame clones alone and is incomplete. Of about 54,000 clones listed, approximately 78% were seen once; the top ten hold about a fifth.

The J gene is TRBJ2-3, the V gene TRBV5-1, with D uncertain. Specimen: PBMCs, collected from a glioma patient treated with radiotherapy, temozolomide or both. This receptor was taken from a man younger than 35 with glioma. The CDR3 DNA reads as TGCGCCAGCAGCTTAATTCAGAGGGATACGCAGTATTTT. Translating it yields CASSLIQRDTQYF. Full variable domain (missing parts from reference TRBV5-1 and TRBJ2-3): KAGVTQTPRYLIKTRGQQVTLSCSPISGHRSVSWYQQTPGQGLQFLFEYFSETQRNKGNFPGRFSGRQFSNSRSEMNVSTLELGDSALYLCASSLIQRDTQYFGPGTRLTVL.